There are many counts of the clone carrying this T cell receptor (beta chain). Its antigen is unidentified. The entry originates in a study of blood T cells in healthy people across ages. Using a J-beta primer mix together with a sample-barcoded 5' primer, a second PCR was run for 7 to 11 cycles. TCRdb called the 5' RACE reads again in MiXCR, with one record for every CDR3 protein. The sample shows some 900,000 distinct CDR3 sequences, 25% to 35% of them seen only once. Study results and limitations: What prevented conclusive comparison of naive and antigen-experienced cells was that PBMCs were unsorted.

The J segment lost 7 bases and the V segment lost 3 bases, leaving 0 bases of the junction unmatched. Looked up from germline, CDR1 is SGHKS and CDR2 is YYEKEE (reference sequence). CDR3 size: 13 residues. The specimen was blood. The chain employs TRBV5-5 and TRBJ1-6; 8 nucleotides agree with TRBD1. This TCR derives from a woman aged 80 or over in good health. The CDR3 region has the DNA TGTGCCAGCAGCTGGGACAGGAATTCACCCCTCCACTTT. Amino acid sequence: CASSWDRNSPLHF.